Below are 6 T cell receptor beta chains sequenced from a single sample in a study of beta chain features in type 1 diabetes. Findings and limits, study-wide: Within each of all four CD4+ subsets, Type 1 diabetes patients had TCRB CDR3s that were moderately but significantly shorter.

These TCRs' antigens remain unknown. The whole isolated RNA underwent reverse transcription, so sequencing captured expressed TCRB transcripts. Libraries were prepared by immunoSEQ multiplex PCR; TCRdb keeps only in-frame clonotypes and omits some of them. The sample has around 600,000 clones; around 11% are singletons. The sequencing input was naive CD4+ T cells from blood. The receptors shown here come from a man between 25 and 39 years old with type 1 diabetes.

This clone was seen a few times. The identical CDR3 is also encoded by other nucleotide sequences in the sample. The chain recombines TRBV18 with TRBJ2-5, with D uncertain. This CDR3 region has 11 residues. V was cut by 5 bases and J by 2 bases, with 3 bases left in between. The V gene's germline CDR1 is KGHSH and CDR2 LQKENI. Here the CDR3 reads CASSTQETQYF. The CDR3 nucleotides read TGTGCCAGCTCAACTCAAGAGACCCAGTACTTC.

The sample holds one count of this clone. The chain has TRBV6-6 and TRBJ2-1; 10 bases agree with TRBD2. The CDR3 consists of 15 residues. Germline-derived CDR1 and CDR2 are MNHNY and SVGAGI (reference sequence). With 5 bases clipped from V and 8 bases from J, the junction kept 9 bases outside the gene matches. CDR3 sequence (DNA): TGTGCCAGCAGTCTAAGCGGGGGGGCCCTCCATGAGCAGTTCTTC. Translated, it gives CASSLSGGALHEQFF.

The V and J genes are TRBV10-3 and TRBJ2-5; D gene unclear. The CDR3 contains 15 residues. Germline lookup yields CDR1 ENHRY and CDR2 SYGVKD. Trimming cost V 3 bases and J 1 base, with 12 bases left between them. The CDR3 loop reads CAISDRGRAQETQYF. CDR3 DNA sequence: TGTGCCATCAGTGACCGCGGACGGGCCCAAGAGACCCAGTACTTC.

A few counts support this clone. Other DNA sequences in the same sample also yield this CDR3. The rearrangement links TRBV7-9 to TRBJ2-1; TRBD1 might be the D (6 bases). This CDR3 has 15 amino acids. V gave up 1 base and J gave up 2 bases, with 9 bases separating them. Germline lookup yields CDR1 SEHNR and CDR2 FQNEAQ (reference sequence). The CDR3 coding sequence is TGTGCCAGCAGCTTAGGCCAGGGGCCCTACAATGAGCAGTTCTTC. Protein product: CASSLGQGPYNEQFF.

This chain joins TRBV19 and TRBJ2-1; D possibly corresponds to TRBD1 (6 bases). Trimming removed 6 bases at V and 0 bases at J, with 12 bases between. CDR1 and CDR2 from the germline V gene are LNHDA and SQIVND (reference sequence). The CDR3 consists of 15 residues. The CDR3 sequence: CASRKGDSSYNEQFF. The CDR3 nucleotides are TGTGCCAGTAGAAAGGGGGATAGCTCCTACAATGAGCAGTTCTTC.

V usage is TRBV6-5 and J usage is TRBJ1-6, with 8 bases lining up with TRBD1. Trimming cost V 4 bases and J 11 bases; bases outside gene matches: 7. CDR1 is MNHEY, CDR2 SVGAGI, per germline. This CDR3 spans 14 amino acids. This CDR3 is CASSFQGAGTPLHF. The CDR3 DNA reads as TGTGCCAGCAGTTTTCAGGGGGCTGGGACACCCCTCCACTTT.